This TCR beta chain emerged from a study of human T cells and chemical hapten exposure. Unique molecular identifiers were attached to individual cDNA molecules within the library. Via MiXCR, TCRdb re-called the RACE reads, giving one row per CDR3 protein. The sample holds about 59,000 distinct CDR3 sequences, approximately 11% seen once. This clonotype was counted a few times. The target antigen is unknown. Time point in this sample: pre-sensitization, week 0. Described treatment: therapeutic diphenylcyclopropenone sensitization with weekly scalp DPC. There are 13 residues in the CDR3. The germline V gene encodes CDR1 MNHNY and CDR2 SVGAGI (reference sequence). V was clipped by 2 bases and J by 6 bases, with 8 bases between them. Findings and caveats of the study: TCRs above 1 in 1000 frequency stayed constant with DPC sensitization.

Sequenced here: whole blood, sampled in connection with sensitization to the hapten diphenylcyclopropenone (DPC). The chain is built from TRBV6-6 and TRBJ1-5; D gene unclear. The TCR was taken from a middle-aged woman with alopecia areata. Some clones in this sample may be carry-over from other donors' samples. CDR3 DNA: TGTGCCAGCAGTTACGGGCTGGGTCAGCCCCAGCATTTT. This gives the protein CASSYGLGQPQHF.